This entry lists 24 T cell receptor beta chains sequenced from one sample in a study of blood T cell repertoires in COVID-19. Assay: immunoSEQ multiplex PCR; the TCRdb copy retains only in-frame clones and omits some. Of roughly 400,000 clones in the sample, roughly 90% were seen once. The sequencing input was PBMCs or T cells enriched from blood (not recorded which). The receptors were gathered from a woman in her late teens or twenties who had been exposed to COVID-19.

The J gene is TRBJ2-1, the V gene TRBV28; 9 nucleotides line up with TRBD2. Trimming took 2 bases from V and 8 from J; bases not matched to a gene: 4. CDR1 is MDHEN, CDR2 SYDVKM, per germline. The CDR3 is made up of 14 amino acids. CDR3 DNA: TGTGCCAGCAGTTTAGCGGGAGGGCCGGATGAGCAGTTCTTC. Amino acid sequence: CASSLAGGPDEQFF.

This chain connects TRBV5-1 to TRBJ2-3; TRBD1 aligns across 8 bases. With 2 bases clipped from V and 5 bases from J, the junction kept 7 bases outside the gene matches. This CDR3 spans 15 amino acids. Germline CDR1 and CDR2: SGHRS and YFSETQ. CDR3 nucleotide sequence: TGCGCCAGCAGCTTAGATCGGACAGGGAGAGATACGCAGTATTTT. Encoded protein: CASSLDRTGRDTQYF.

This chain joins TRBV18 and TRBJ1-5, with 7 bases aligning to TRBD1. CDR3 length equals 13 residues. Trimming at V came to 3 bases and at J to 7 bases, leaving 3 bases not matched to a gene. Germline-derived CDR1 and CDR2 are KGHSH and LQKENI. The CDR3 is CASSPDRAQPQHF. The CDR3 region has the DNA TGTGCCAGCTCACCTGACAGGGCCCAGCCCCAGCATTTT.

CDR3 region: CVTSRLATANTQYF. The CDR3 nucleotides are TGTGTTACCAGCCGGCTAGCGACAGCTAATACGCAGTATTTT. The V gene is TRBV6-5, the J gene TRBJ2-3, with a tentative D call TRBD2 (6 bases). The CDR3 consists of 14 residues. CDR1 is MNHEY and CDR2 is SVGAGI in the germline V gene.

The chain combines TRBV5-6 with TRBJ2-5; 10 bases line up with TRBD1. CDR1 is SGHDT, CDR2 YYEEEE, per germline. The CDR3 contains 18 residues. V trimming: 1 base; J trimming: 4 bases; junction bases outside the gene matches: 13. The CDR3 protein is CASSLLSDRGRAGETQYF. The CDR3 DNA reads TGTGCCAGCAGCTTGCTGTCAGACAGGGGGCGGGCAGGAGAGACCCAGTACTTC.

The rearrangement links TRBV2 to TRBJ1-2; D is undetermined. Trimming stripped 6 bases from V and 6 bases from J, with 5 bases between. The length of the CDR3 is 10 residues. Germline assignment: CDR1 SNHLY and CDR2 FYNNEI. The CDR3 region is CASRENGYTF. DNA for the CDR3: TGTGCCAGCAGAGAGAATGGCTACACCTTC.

The chain is built from TRBV23-1 and TRBJ1-1; D is ambiguous. TRBV23-1 is marked as an open reading frame, function uncertain. CDR3 length: 12 amino acids. The ends were cut back, 9 bases at V and 0 bases at J, with 8 bases in the middle. The CDR3 coding sequence is TGCGCCAGGAGGAGGCTGAACACTGAAGCTTTCTTT. The encoded protein is CARRRLNTEAFF.

This chain links TRBV7-9 with TRBJ2-7; possibly TRBD1 for D (5 bases). The CDR3 contains 15 residues. V lost 5 bases and J 2 bases, leaving 16 bases between the germline ends. Germline assignment: CDR1 SEHNR and CDR2 FQNEAQ (reference sequence). For the CDR3, the DNA is TGTGCCAGCAGCCGCGGACAATCTTTTGCCTACGAGCAGTACTTC. The encoded protein is CASSRGQSFAYEQYF. The whole variable domain, remainder taken from reference TRBV7-9 and TRBJ2-7, is DTGVSQNPRHKITKRGQNVTFRCDPISEHNRLYWYRQTLGQGPEFLTYFQNEAQLEKSRLLSDRFSAERPKGSFSTLEIQRTEQGDSAMYLCASSRGQSFAYEQYFGPGTRLTVT.

The rearrangement joins TRBV3-1 (or the pseudogene TRBV3-2) to TRBJ1-4; 7 bases align to TRBD1. This CDR3 is built from 16 residues. The ends lost 2 bases at V and 7 bases at J; junction bases unmatched: 10. Germline lookup yields CDR1 LGHDT and CDR2 YNNKEL (reference sequence). Written as DNA, the CDR3 is TGTGCCAGCAGCCAAAAGTTGACAGGGAAACGTGAAAAACTGTTTTTT. It is translated as CASSQKLTGKREKLFF.

V usage is TRBV5-6 and J usage is TRBJ2-7; possible D gene TRBD2, 7 bases. This CDR3 contains 15 residues. Germline V gene lookup returns CDR1 SGHDT and CDR2 YYEEEE. The V end was cut by 2 bases, the J end by 5 bases, with 17 bases between. The CDR3 spells CASSLVRGAVDEQYF. DNA for the CDR3: TGTGCCAGCAGCTTAGTTCGGGGGGCCGTAGACGAGCAGTACTTC.

The chain carries TRBV6-2 or TRBV6-3 and TRBJ1-5; D remains unclear. The length of the CDR3 is 17 residues. CDR1 and CDR2 (germline): MNHEY, SVGEGT. Trimming took 2 bases from V and 0 from J, leaving 14 bases between them. The CDR3 coding sequence is TGTGCCAGCAGTTACCCCTTTGGCGGACTTAGCAATCAGCCCCAGCATTTT. This encodes CASSYPFGGLSNQPQHF.

This sequence joins TRBV12-3 or TRBV12-4 and TRBJ1-1; TRBD1 matches at 7 bases. CDR3 size: 13 residues. The V and J ends lost 5 bases and 4 bases, in that order; junction bases with no gene match: 4. The CDR3 region has the DNA TGTGCCAGCAGTCTCAGGGGGAGCACTGAAGCTTTCTTT. It translates to CASSLRGSTEAFF.

This clone was seen once. The chain has TRBV12-3 or TRBV12-4 and TRBJ2-7, with D perhaps TRBD2 (5 bases). The length of the CDR3 is 12 residues. V lost 7 bases to trimming and J lost 6 bases, with 13 bases between them. This CDR3 is CASTLGIREQYF. The DNA for the CDR3 is TGTGCCAGCACCCTCGGGATACGCGAGCAGTACTTC.

The V gene is TRBV7-2, the J gene TRBJ2-7; TRBD2 is a possible D gene (6 bases). V lost 4 bases, J lost 4 bases, and 11 bases lay in between. Germline V gene sequence: CDR1 SGHTA, CDR2 FQGNSA. There are 13 residues in the CDR3. The CDR3 coding sequence is TGTGCCAGCAGCTCCTCTGGACTATACGAGCAGTACTTC. Translating it yields CASSSSGLYEQYF.

The V call is TRBV20-1, the J call TRBJ1-1; unclear D gene. CDR3 length: 11 residues. V was trimmed by 3 bases and J by 6 bases, leaving 8 bases between them. Germline V lookup: CDR1 DFQATT, CDR2 SNEGSKA (reference sequence). In DNA form, the CDR3 reads TGCAGTGCTAGGTCCGGGGCTGAAGCTTTCTTT. Amino acids: CSARSGAEAFF.

V is TRBV19 and J is TRBJ2-1; TRBD2 agrees at 10 bases. CDR1 is LNHDA, CDR2 SQIVND, per germline (reference sequence). After removal of 2 bases from V and 7 bases from J, the junction contained 8 bases not matched to a gene. The CDR3 is 16 amino acids. CDR3: CASSILAGGLRNEQFF. The CDR3 DNA reads TGTGCCAGTAGTATATTAGCGGGAGGTTTGCGGAATGAGCAGTTCTTC.

The CDR3 loop is CASSLEVADTQYF. As DNA, the CDR3 is TGTGCCAGCAGCTTGGAGGTAGCAGATACGCAGTATTTT. V gene TRBV11-3 combines with J gene TRBJ2-3; D may be TRBD2 (5 bases). This CDR3 contains 13 residues. Trimming took off 3 bases at V and 4 bases at J, with 8 bases between the two ends. From germline, CDR1 is SGHNT and CDR2 YENEEA. The full variable domain, rest sourced from reference TRBV11-3 and TRBJ2-3, is EAGVVQSPRYKIIEKKQPVAFWCNPISGHNTLYWYLQNLGQGPELLIRYENEEAVDDSQLPKDRFSAERLKGVDSTLKIQPAELGDSAVYLCASSLEVADTQYFGPGTRLTVL.

The sample holds a few counts of this clone. V usage is TRBV30 and J usage is TRBJ1-3, with a weak D call TRBD1 (5 bases). Germline CDR1 is GTSNPN and CDR2 is SVGIG (reference sequence). CDR3 size: 14 residues. V lost 0 bases to trimming and J lost 5 bases, with 11 bases between them. CDR3 residues: CAWSVHRGRNTIYF. Here the CDR3 DNA reads TGTGCCTGGAGTGTACATCGGGGGAGAAACACCATATATTTT.

The count of this clone is one. This chain joins TRBV19 and TRBJ1-4; 7 bases match TRBD1. In germline, CDR1 is LNHDA, CDR2 SQIVND (reference sequence). Unmatched junction bases numbered 4, after V lost 5 bases and J lost 7 bases. The CDR3 totals 13 residues. This chain's CDR3 is CASSLGQAEKLFF. In DNA, the CDR3 is TGTGCCAGTAGTTTAGGACAGGCTGAAAAACTGTTTTTT.

V gene TRBV28 combines with J gene TRBJ1-1, with D unclear. V lost 6 bases and J lost 1, with 3 bases in between. The length of the CDR3 is 11 residues. Germline CDR1 reads MDHEN; CDR2 reads SYDVKM. The CDR3 coding sequence is TGTGCCAGCAGAGCGAACACTGAAGCTTTCTTT. It yields the protein CASRANTEAFF.

The rearrangement links TRBV29-1 to TRBJ2-7; D not certain. CDR3 length: 11 amino acids. The V gene's germline CDR1 is SQVTM and CDR2 ANQGSEA. The V and J ends lost 2 bases and 10 bases respectively, with 12 bases between them. CDR3 loop: CSVELGRGQYF. CDR3 bases: TGCAGCGTTGAATTGGGTCGAGGTCAGTACTTC.

The J gene is TRBJ1-3, the V gene TRBV23-1; weak D call: TRBD1 (5 bases). TRBV23-1 is an ORF for which the function is uncertain. CDR3 length equals 14 residues. Trimming left V 7 bases short and J 1 base short, with 11 bases between. This chain's CDR3 is CASTPGGSGNTIYF. The CDR3 DNA reads TGCGCCAGCACCCCCGGGGGATCTGGAAACACCATATATTTT.

The chain employs TRBV19 and TRBJ2-3, with 10 bases identical to TRBD1. The length of the CDR3 is 16 residues. V trimming: 8 bases; J trimming: 1 base; junction bases outside the gene matches: 9. Germline CDR1 LNHDA, CDR2 SQIVND (reference sequence). In nucleotides, the CDR3 is TGTGCCAGTCGACCGGGACAGGGGTTGGGCACAGATACGCAGTATTTT. Its translation: CASRPGQGLGTDTQYF.

This clone was seen once. The chain links TRBV5-1 to TRBJ2-1; no reliable D call. This CDR3 region has 12 residues. V was cut by 0 bases and J by 9 bases, with 7 bases left in between. Germline CDR1 is SGHRS and CDR2 is YFSETQ. This CDR3 is CASSLAPGEQFF. In DNA, the CDR3 is TGCGCCAGCAGCTTGGCGCCGGGTGAGCAGTTCTTC.